The next 3 T cell receptor beta chains were all read from a single sample in a study of PD-1 blockade in classical Hodgkin lymphoma. Measured with immunoSEQ multiplex PCR; TCRdb has only the in-frame clones, and not every one. This table holds some 90,000 clones, approximately 86% found once. Time point denoted: cycle 4 day 1 (C4D1), after less than seven weeks of nivolumab. Patients all relapsed after autologous stem cell transplantation, and there was variation in brentuximab vedotin exposure. Sample: peripheral blood mononuclear cells (PBMCs), taken before the fourth cycle of nivolumab. All receptors derive from a human donor with classical Hodgkin lymphoma.

The V and J genes are TRBV5-1 and TRBJ2-7; TRBD1 aligns across 9 bases. CDR3 length equals 14 residues. CDR1 is SGHRS and CDR2 is YFSETQ in the germline V gene. V lost 5 bases to trimming and J lost 6 bases; unmatched junction nucleotides: 9. The CDR3 DNA follows: TGCGCCAGCAGTCGTTCGGGACAGGGCACCGAGCAGTACTTC. Its protein product is CASSRSGQGTEQYF.

The chain links TRBV6-1 to TRBJ2-2, with 7 positions matching TRBD1. This CDR3 spans 14 amino acids. Losses at the gene ends were 1 base for V and 4 bases for J; bases not matched to a gene: 0. The germline gives CDR1 MNHNS, CDR2 SASEGT. CDR3 loop: CASSEGTGTGELFF. As DNA, the CDR3 is TGTGCCAGCAGTGAAGGGACAGGCACCGGGGAGCTGTTTTTT.

The CDR3 loop reads CASSIRPSGLAGGIFQETQYF. The CDR3 DNA is TGTGCCAGTAGTATACGCCCTTCCGGACTAGCGGGAGGAATCTTCCAAGAGACCCAGTACTTC. The chain uses TRBV19 and TRBJ2-5; 14 bases line up with TRBD2. The V gene end was trimmed by 2 bases and the J gene end by 1 base; junction bases not matched to a gene: 15. The CDR3 runs 21 residues. Per germline, CDR1 LNHDA and CDR2 SQIVND (reference sequence). Based on the CDR3 plus reference TRBV19 and TRBJ2-5, the full variable domain is DGGITQSPKYLFRKEGQNVTLSCEQNLNHDAMYWYRQDPGQGLRLIYYSQIVNDFQKGDIAEGYSVSREKKESFPLTVTSAQKNPTAFYLCASSIRPSGLAGGIFQETQYFGPGTRLLVL.